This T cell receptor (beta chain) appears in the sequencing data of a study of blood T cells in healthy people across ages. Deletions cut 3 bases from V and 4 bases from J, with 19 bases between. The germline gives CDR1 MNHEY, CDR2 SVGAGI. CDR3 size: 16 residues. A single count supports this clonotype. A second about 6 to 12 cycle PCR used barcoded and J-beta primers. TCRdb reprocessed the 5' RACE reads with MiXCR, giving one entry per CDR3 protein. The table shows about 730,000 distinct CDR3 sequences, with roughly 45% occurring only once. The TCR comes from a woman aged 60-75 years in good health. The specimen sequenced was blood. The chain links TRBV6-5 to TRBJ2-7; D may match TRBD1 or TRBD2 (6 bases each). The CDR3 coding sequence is TGTGCCAGCAGTTATTATTGGGGGGCAGGAGGGTACGAGCAGTACTTC. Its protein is CASSYYWGAGGYEQYF.